What follows describes a single TCR beta chain. Assay: immunoSEQ multiplex PCR; the TCRdb copy retains only in-frame clones and omits some. The top ten hold 4% to 5% of the sample, which has about 160,000 clones, roughly 91% seen once. This specimen comes from a study of cytomegalovirus exposure and HLA in healthy donors. Germline CDR1 KGHSH, CDR2 LQKENI. This CDR3 is 15 amino acids long. With V trimmed by 3 bases and J by 1 base, 5 bases remained unmatched. The TCR sequence derives from a young man in good health and CMV-seropositive. The sample comprised PBMCs. This chain joins TRBV18 and TRBJ2-5; 7 positions match TRBD1. CDR3 in amino acids: CASSPAGGSQETQYF. The CDR3 DNA sequence: TGTGCCAGCTCACCGGCAGGGGGATCCCAAGAGACCCAGTACTTC.